One T cell receptor (beta chain) is described in this entry. Its antigen is still unknown. The entry originates in a study of cytomegalovirus exposure and HLA in healthy donors. PCR used 60 Vbeta primers and 13 Jbeta primers. Data came from immunoSEQ multiplex PCR; TCRdb stores just in-frame clones and leaves some out. The sample has about 190,000 clones; 80% to 85% are singletons. V was pared by 5 bases and J by 7 bases, with 8 bases between. Germline V lookup: CDR1 MDHEN, CDR2 SYDVKM. This CDR3 spans 11 amino acids. The study's findings and limits: Judged likely to be a sequencing artifact was a cluster of highly shared sequence variants. Overall, 164 TCR beta chains were annotated as cytomegalovirus-associated. Common viral pathogens seemed to be connected with several of the most significant clusters, according to a later analysis. Some V segments, TRBV6-2 and TRBV6-3 among them, were indistinguishable and were therefore excluded.

This sequence originates from a man aged 45-60 years in good health and CMV-seronegative. What was sequenced was PBMCs. J is TRBJ2-5 and V is TRBV28, with D uncertain. This CDR3 reads CASSPNWTQYF. In nucleotides, the CDR3 is TGTGCCAGCAGTCCAAATTGGACCCAGTACTTC.